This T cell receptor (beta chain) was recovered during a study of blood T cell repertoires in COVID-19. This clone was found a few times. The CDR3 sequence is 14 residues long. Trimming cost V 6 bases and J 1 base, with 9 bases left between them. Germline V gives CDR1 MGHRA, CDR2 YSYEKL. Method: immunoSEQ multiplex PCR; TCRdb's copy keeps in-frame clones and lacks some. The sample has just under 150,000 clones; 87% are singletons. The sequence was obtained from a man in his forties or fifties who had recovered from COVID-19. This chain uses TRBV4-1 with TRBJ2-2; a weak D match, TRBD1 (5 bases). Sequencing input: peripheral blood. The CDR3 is CASSLQENTGELFF. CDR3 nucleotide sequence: TGCGCCAGCAGTCTACAGGAGAACACCGGGGAGCTGTTTTTT.